Following are 24 T cell receptor beta chains from one sample sequenced in a study of T cell repertoires in cytomegalovirus infection. Via MiXCR, TCRdb re-called the reads, giving one row per CDR3 protein. The sample records about 680,000 distinct CDR3 sequences, roughly 26% being singletons. Sequenced sample: CD8+ T cells from PBMCs. Every receptor here comes from a human donor in good health (CMV status not recorded). Some clones in this sample may be carry-over from other donors' samples.

This clonotype was seen a few times. The chain recombines TRBV19 with TRBJ2-7; D gene unclear. This CDR3 spans 14 amino acids. Germline V gene sequence: CDR1 LNHDA, CDR2 SQIVND (reference sequence). The V end was cut by 6 bases, the J end by 0 bases, with 12 bases between. CDR3 DNA: TGTGCCAGTAGGGAGACACAGAGCTCCTACGAGCAGTACGTC. It is translated as CASRETQSSYEQYV.

This clonotype was picked up a small number of times. This chain joins TRBV4-1 and TRBJ2-2; TRBD2 matches 7 bases. The CDR3 has 14 amino acids. Trimming removed 3 bases from V and 5 bases from J; junction bases left unmatched: 3. Germline V gene sequence: CDR1 MGHRA, CDR2 YSYEKL. This CDR3 reads CASSQASGTGELFF. CDR3 in DNA: TGCGCCAGCAGCCAGGCTAGCGGTACCGGGGAGCTGTTTTTT.

This chain uses TRBV6-2 or TRBV6-3 with TRBJ1-5; TRBD1 aligns across 7 bases. Germline V gene sequence: CDR1 MNHEY, CDR2 SVGEGT. CDR3 length: 14 amino acids. V was pared by 7 bases and J by 4 bases, with 7 bases of the junction left unmatched. The CDR3: CASTSDRINQPQHF. Here the CDR3 DNA reads TGTGCCAGCACCTCGGACAGGATTAATCAGCCCCAGCATTTT.

This clonotype was detected many times. J is TRBJ1-2 and V is TRBV10-3; no firm D call. CDR1 ENHRY and CDR2 SYGVKD come from the germline V gene. CDR3 length equals 17 residues. The V end was cut by 6 bases, the J end by 1 base, with 21 bases between. The CDR3 here is CAISENDWPDINYGYTF. Here the CDR3 DNA reads TGTGCCATCAGCGAAAACGACTGGCCCGACATTAACTATGGCTACACCTTC.

This chain joins TRBV29-1 and TRBJ1-2; D is unclear. V lost 1 base and J 4 bases, leaving 16 bases between the germline ends. CDR1 is SQVTM, CDR2 ANQGSEA, per germline. The CDR3 loop spans 15 amino acids. The CDR3 is CSVEGLRTPFYGYTF. The CDR3 region has the DNA TGCAGCGTTGAAGGCCTTCGGACGCCCTTCTATGGCTACACCTTC. The variable domain in full, with the rest retrieved from reference TRBV29-1 and TRBJ1-2, is SAVISQKPSRDICQRGTSLTIQCQVDSQVTMMFWYRQQPGQSLTLIATANQGSEATYESGFVIDKFPISRPNLTFSTLTVSNMSPEDSSIYLCSVEGLRTPFYGYTFGSGTRLTVV.

V usage is TRBV28 and J usage is TRBJ1-5; 8 bases line up with TRBD1. The CDR3 length is 14 residues. The trim removed 6 bases at V and 2 bases at J, leaving 3 bases unmatched. Germline lookup yields CDR1 MDHEN and CDR2 SYDVKM. CDR3 DNA sequence: TGTGCCAGCAGAGTACAGGGGGGCAATCAGCCCCAGCATTTT. Translation: CASRVQGGNQPQHF.

This clonotype was detected a few times. The rearrangement uses TRBV28 and TRBJ2-5; D gene unclear. Germline CDR1 is MDHEN and CDR2 is SYDVKM. Trimming left V 8 bases short and J 7 bases short, with 11 bases between. The CDR3 is 11 residues long. The CDR3 spells CASADGVTQYF. CDR3 nucleotides: TGTGCCAGCGCGGATGGCGTGACCCAGTACTTC.

This chain joins TRBV29-1 and TRBJ2-5; 9 bases map to TRBD2. V shed 3 bases and J 5 bases; nucleotides not matched to a gene: 4. There are 13 residues in the CDR3. CDR1 is SQVTM and CDR2 is ANQGSEA in the germline V gene. The CDR3 reads CSVDLLAGETQYF. CDR3 sequence (DNA): TGCAGCGTTGATCTACTAGCGGGTGAGACCCAGTACTTC.

Notes on this clonotype: One base away lies a much larger clone, so this may be a sequencing read error. The V call is TRBV7-2, the J call TRBJ1-6; D unclear. The germline V gene encodes CDR1 SGHTA and CDR2 FQGNSA. CDR3 length: 14 residues. Between the trimmed V and J ends, which lost 1 base and 9 bases, there was a span of 10 bases. CDR3 nucleotide sequence: TGTGCCAGCAGCTTAGAACAGAGGAGTTCACCCCTCCACTTT. Its translation: CASSLEQRSSPLHF.

This clonotype was recorded at least ten times. The chain uses TRBV7-2 and TRBJ2-3; 9 bases match TRBD2. The CDR3 contains 17 residues. J was trimmed by 2 bases and V by 5 bases; bases with no gene match: 11. Germline V CDR1 and CDR2: SGHTA, FQGNSA. This CDR3 reads CASSQMASGTLTDTQYF. The CDR3 DNA reads as TGTGCCAGCAGCCAAATGGCTAGCGGGACACTCACAGATACGCAGTATTTT.

This chain links TRBV28 with TRBJ2-3; 12 bases agree with TRBD1. The CDR3 runs to 15 residues. Germline assignment: CDR1 MDHEN and CDR2 SYDVKM. With V trimmed by 5 bases and J by 4 bases, 4 bases remained unmatched. Written as DNA, the CDR3 is TGTGCCAGCAGTGGGGACAGGGGGCCGGCAGATACGCAGTATTTT. It translates to CASSGDRGPADTQYF.

On this clonotype: A clone one base away is much larger, so this may be a read error. The CDR3 does not close with the conserved phenylalanine or tryptophan, likely indicating a read error. V and J are TRBV7-2 and TRBJ2-5; no clear D. The CDR3 extends over 14 amino acids. Trimming removed 2 bases from V and 3 bases from J, with 10 bases in between. CDR1 SGHTA and CDR2 FQGNSA come from the germline V gene. CDR3 in DNA: TGTGCCAGCAGCTTAATATCGGCCGAAGAGACCCAGTACCTC. Translating gives CASSLISAEETQYL.

This clonotype was counted only a few times. This chain connects TRBV20-1 to TRBJ1-2; a weak D match, TRBD1 (5 bases). The V end was cut by 1 base, the J end by 2 bases, with 11 bases between. This CDR3 contains 14 residues. Germline V gives CDR1 DFQATT, CDR2 SNEGSKA (reference sequence). The DNA for the CDR3 is TGCAGTGCTAGAGGCAGACAGCAGAACTATGGCTACACCTTC. Amino acids: CSARGRQQNYGYTF.

CDR3: CASSEKTASGWTGELFF. The CDR3 region has the DNA TGCGCCAGCAGCGAAAAAACGGCTAGCGGCTGGACCGGGGAGCTGTTTTTT. The chain uses TRBV4-3 and TRBJ2-2, with 7 bases aligning to TRBD2. The V gene end was trimmed by 5 bases and the J gene end by 5 bases; junction bases not matched to a gene: 14. CDR3 length: 17 residues. CDR1 and CDR2 from the germline V gene are LGHNA and YSLEER.

This clonotype occurred many times. The chain has TRBV7-9 and TRBJ2-3; TRBD2 aligns across 13 bases. This CDR3 region has 15 residues. CDR1 is SEHNR and CDR2 is FQNEAQ in the germline V gene (reference sequence). With 6 bases clipped from V and 4 bases from J, the junction kept 4 bases outside the gene matches. CDR3 in DNA: TGTGCCAGCAGGGGGACTAGCGGGGAGCCAGATACGCAGTATTTT. Its translation: CASRGTSGEPDTQYF. The entire variable domain, with the rest obtained from reference TRBV7-9 and TRBJ2-3, is as follows: DTGVSQNPRHKITKRGQNVTFRCDPISEHNRLYWYRQTLGQGPEFLTYFQNEAQLEKSRLLSDRFSAERPKGSFSTLEIQRTEQGDSAMYLCASRGTSGEPDTQYFGPGTRLTVL.

Ten or more counts support this clonotype. V usage is TRBV12-5 and J usage is TRBJ1-1; a weak D match, TRBD1 (6 bases). This CDR3 contains 14 residues. The germline V gene has CDR1 LGHNT and CDR2 FRNRAP. V was shortened by 2 bases and J by 7 bases, with 14 bases between the two germline ends. CDR3 bases: TGTGCTAGTGGTTTGTTATCAGGGGAGAGTGAAGCTTTCTTT. It encodes CASGLLSGESEAFF.

This chain connects TRBV28 to TRBJ2-3; 13 nucleotides agree with TRBD2. This CDR3 is 17 amino acids long. Trimming removed 3 bases from V and 2 bases from J; junction bases left unmatched: 5. Germline assignment: CDR1 MDHEN and CDR2 SYDVKM. This CDR3 reads CASSFGLAGAHTDTQYF. DNA of the CDR3: TGTGCCAGCAGTTTCGGACTAGCGGGGGCTCACACAGATACGCAGTATTTT.

This clonotype was counted at least ten times. The chain carries TRBV7-2 and TRBJ2-5; 9 bases align to TRBD1. With 4 bases clipped from V and 4 bases from J, the junction kept 4 bases outside the gene matches. In germline, CDR1 is SGHTA, CDR2 FQGNSA. The CDR3 loop spans 14 amino acids. As DNA, the CDR3 is TGTGCCAGCAGCTCGCACAGGGGGCGAGAGACCCAGTACTTC. Translating it yields CASSSHRGRETQYF.

This clonotype was detected a few times. The J gene is TRBJ2-1, the V gene TRBV12-3 or TRBV12-4, with D unclear. With 6 bases removed from V and 8 bases from J, the gap between germline ends came to 11 bases. The CDR3 sequence is 12 residues long. The CDR3 bases are TGTGCCAGCAGACCCCCCTGGGATGAGCAGTTCTTC. Translation gives CASRPPWDEQFF.

This clonotype was observed at least ten times. The gene calls are TRBV10-3 and TRBJ1-2; D unclear. The CDR3 has 14 amino acids. V was clipped by 3 bases and J by 6 bases, with 14 bases between them. The germline gives CDR1 ENHRY, CDR2 SYGVKD. CDR3 amino acids: CAISDPGTAHGYTF. For the CDR3, the DNA is TGTGCCATCAGTGACCCGGGTACAGCCCATGGCTACACCTTC.

This clonotype was observed a few times. The rearrangement uses TRBV7-9 and TRBJ1-5; 7 nucleotides align to TRBD1. The CDR3 loop spans 18 amino acids. Looked up from germline, CDR1 is SEHNR and CDR2 is FQNEAQ (reference sequence). The trim removed 5 bases at V and 5 bases at J, leaving 18 bases unmatched. CDR3 coding DNA: TGTGCCAGCAGCCATGAAAGGCAACCGACAGGGCCACATCAGCCCCAGCATTTT. It translates to CASSHERQPTGPHQPQHF.

The chain is built from TRBV6-2 or TRBV6-3 and TRBJ1-2; D gene unclear. This CDR3 is 13 amino acids long. Per the germline V gene, CDR1 is MNHEY and CDR2 is SVGEGT. V was clipped by 8 bases and J by 2 bases, with 12 bases between them. CDR3 in DNA: TGTGCCAGCCTCCTCGGCGGGAACTATGGCTACACCTTC. Its protein is CASLLGGNYGYTF.

This clonotype was counted a few times. The J gene is TRBJ2-3, the V gene TRBV4-1, with 8 bases matching TRBD1. The germline V gene encodes CDR1 MGHRA and CDR2 YSYEKL. V was pared by 3 bases and J by 4 bases, with 9 bases of the junction left unmatched. There are 16 residues in the CDR3. The CDR3 nucleotides read TGCGCCAGCAGCCACCTGGGACAGGCCGGTTCAGATACGCAGTATTTT. Its protein is CASSHLGQAGSDTQYF.

In this sample, this clonotype turned up a few times. The CDR3 DNA follows: TGTGCCAGCAGTCCGGGACTAGCGGGGGGTTCCTACAATGAGCAGTTCTTC. It encodes CASSPGLAGGSYNEQFF. This chain uses TRBV27 with TRBJ2-1; the match to TRBD2 covers 15 bases. V was clipped by 5 bases and J by 1 base; unmatched bases: 3. The germline CDR1 and CDR2 sequences are MNHEY and SMNVEV (reference sequence). This CDR3 region has 17 residues.